This TCR beta chain was identified in a study of early T cells in non-severe SARS-CoV-2 infection. The overall study: The sequenced material was bulk RNA from unsorted whole blood, and its chains were unpaired.

In the case of this clonotype: The target antigen is unknown.

After removal of 6 bases from V and 2 bases from J, the junction contained 4 bases not matched to a gene. The germline gives CDR1 SGHTA, CDR2 FQGTGA. CDR3 length: 15 amino acids. Separate cDNA molecules each had unique molecular identifiers attached to them. TCRdb passed the 5' RACE reads through MiXCR, listing each CDR3 protein once. The table shows around 44,000 distinct CDR3 sequences, with under 7.5% occurring only once. General observations from the study: The study's VDJdb matching favored anti-spike CD8 responses and missed private and CD4 specificities.

The V and J genes are TRBV7-3 and TRBJ2-1; 10 nucleotides agree with TRBD2. The sequence was obtained from an adult who was a healthcare worker with PCR-confirmed SARS-CoV-2 infection or an uninfected control (not recorded which). The sample consisted of whole blood, taken at baseline. The CDR3 DNA reads as TGTGCCAGCAGGTTAGCGGGAGGAACCTACAATGAGCAGTTCTTC. Residues: CASRLAGGTYNEQFF.